This TCR beta chain is from a study of blood T cell repertoires in COVID-19. CDR1 and CDR2 (germline): DFQATT, SNEGSKA (reference sequence). The ends were cut back, 5 bases at V and 3 bases at J, with 8 bases in the middle. This CDR3 has 11 amino acids. Produced via immunoSEQ multiplex PCR; TCRdb's table is partial and in-frame only. The table shows about 72,000 clones, with approximately 79% occurring only once. The gene calls are TRBV20-1 and TRBJ2-7; tentative D call: TRBD2 (5 bases). The specimen sequenced was peripheral blood. The receptor was isolated from a man between 60 and 70 years old with acute or convalescent COVID-19. The CDR3 is CSAADYYEQYF. The CDR3 DNA is TGCAGTGCTGCCGACTACTACGAGCAGTACTTC.